Shown below are 32 T cell receptor beta chains from a single sample sequenced in a study of beta chain features in type 1 diabetes. The entirety of the isolated RNA underwent reverse transcription, so expressed TCRB transcripts were sequenced. Libraries were prepared by immunoSEQ multiplex PCR; TCRdb keeps only in-frame clonotypes and omits some of them. The table includes about 350,000 clones, about 18% detected once. Sequences were obtained from naive CD4+ T cells from blood. Every receptor here comes from a woman aged 18-29 years in good health.

The rearrangement links TRBV4-2 to TRBJ2-1, with TRBD2 matching over 8 bases. Germline V gene sequence: CDR1 LGHNA, CDR2 YNFKEQ. The length of the CDR3 is 18 residues. V lost 0 bases, J lost 5 bases, and 12 bases stayed unmatched. The CDR3 DNA sequence: TGTGCCAGCAGCCAAGATCCTTCTCTTGCGGGGGGAGACAATGAGCAGTTCTTC. It encodes CASSQDPSLAGGDNEQFF.

V gene TRBV7-2 combines with J gene TRBJ2-5; TRBD2 agrees at 9 bases. The V and J ends lost 5 bases and 5 bases, in that order; junction bases with no gene match: 9. Per the germline V gene, CDR1 is SGHTA and CDR2 is FQGNSA. The CDR3 sequence is 15 residues long. CDR3 nucleotide sequence: TGTGCCAGCAGCCCAACAGTAGCGGGGGAGGAGACCCAGTACTTC. Translation: CASSPTVAGEETQYF.

This clone was observed a few times. A read error is possible here, since a much larger clone lies one base away. CDR3 bases: TGTGCCAGCAGCCTACAGGGGAACACTGAAGCTTTCTTT. Protein: CASSLQGNTEAFF. This chain uses TRBV5-4 with TRBJ1-1; the D gene is possibly TRBD1 (6 bases). CDR1 SGHNT and CDR2 YYREEE come from the germline V gene (reference sequence). This CDR3 spans 13 amino acids. V dropped 4 bases and J dropped 1 base, with 8 bases sitting between them.

The chain's CDR3 is CASSPPGQSNSPLHF. In DNA form, the CDR3 reads TGCGCCAGCAGCCCCCCGGGACAGTCGAATTCACCCCTCCACTTT. The chain carries TRBV4-1 and TRBJ1-6, with 7 nucleotides matching TRBD1. From germline, CDR1 is MGHRA and CDR2 YSYEKL. This CDR3 contains 15 residues. The V and J ends lost 4 bases and 7 bases, in that order; junction bases with no gene match: 7.

The table lists this clone with a few counts. This chain connects TRBV30 to TRBJ2-2; TRBD2 might be the D (5 bases). Germline CDR1 GTSNPN, CDR2 SVGIG (reference sequence). V dropped 5 bases and J dropped 2 bases, with 9 bases sitting between them. The CDR3 totals 13 residues. The CDR3 protein is CAWGGANTGELFF. The CDR3 DNA reads as TGTGCCTGGGGAGGCGCTAACACCGGGGAGCTGTTTTTT.

This clone has a handful of counts. V gene TRBV5-1 combines with J gene TRBJ1-5, with 9 bases that match TRBD1. V shed 4 bases and J 5 bases; nucleotides not matched to a gene: 4. The CDR3 consists of 14 residues. Germline-derived CDR1 and CDR2 are SGHRS and YFSETQ. CDR3 protein: CASSPDRGDQPQHF. As DNA, the CDR3 is TGCGCCAGCAGCCCAGACAGGGGGGATCAGCCCCAGCATTTT. The complete variable domain, with remaining parts taken from reference TRBV5-1 and TRBJ1-5, reads KAGVTQTPRYLIKTRGQQVTLSCSPISGHRSVSWYQQTPGQGLQFLFEYFSETQRNKGNFPGRFSGRQFSNSRSEMNVSTLELGDSALYLCASSPDRGDQPQHFGDGTRLSIL.

The sample holds a few counts of this clone. The gene calls are TRBV11-1 and TRBJ2-7; 9 positions agree with TRBD1. The CDR3 totals 15 residues. Germline V gene sequence: CDR1 SGHAT, CDR2 FQDESV (reference sequence). Trimming at V came to 1 base and at J to 3 bases, leaving 4 bases not matched to a gene. In DNA, the CDR3 is TGTGCCAGCAGCTTAGGATGGACAGGGGACTACGAGCAGTACTTC. Protein: CASSLGWTGDYEQYF.

The chain links TRBV2 to TRBJ1-2; 7 bases are a match to TRBD1. CDR1 and CDR2 (germline): SNHLY, FYNNEI. CDR3 length: 14 amino acids. Trimming at V came to 6 bases and at J to 7 bases, leaving 11 bases not matched to a gene. CDR3 bases: TGTGCCAGCAGGACAGGGTGGCTGAATAGTGGCTACACCTTC. Amino acid sequence: CASRTGWLNSGYTF.

This clone has only a few counts. The genes are TRBV14 and TRBJ2-1; D might be TRBD2 (5 bases). Germline V gene sequence: CDR1 SGHDN, CDR2 FVKESK. The length of the CDR3 is 16 residues. V was cut by 0 bases and J by 5 bases, with 14 bases left in between. The CDR3 loop reads CASSQDTGWRNNEQFF. For the CDR3, the DNA is TGTGCCAGCAGCCAAGATACGGGATGGCGGAACAATGAGCAGTTCTTC. Combining the CDR3 with reference TRBV14 and TRBJ2-1 gives the whole variable domain EAGVTQFPSHSVIEKGQTVTLRCDPISGHDNLYWYRRVMGKEIKFLLHFVKESKQDESGMPNNRFLAERTGGTYSTLKVQPAELEDSGVYFCASSQDTGWRNNEQFFGPGTRLTVL.

In this sample, this clone turned up a few times. The V and J genes are TRBV4-2 and TRBJ2-5, with D hard to call. With the DNA end fitting TRBJ2-7 better, the J assignment may be wrong. The CDR3 contains 12 residues. Germline CDR1 is LGHNA and CDR2 is YNFKEQ. The CDR3 DNA sequence: TGTGCCAGCAGCCAGGGCTCCTACGAGCAGTACTTC. Its protein product is CASSQGSYEQYF.

This clone was seen a few times. The J gene is TRBJ2-5, the V gene TRBV19; possibly TRBD2 for D (6 bases). CDR1 LNHDA and CDR2 SQIVND come from the germline V gene (reference sequence). The CDR3 runs 15 residues. Trimming stripped 5 bases from V and 5 bases from J, with 18 bases between. The CDR3 here is CASSLRLGGVETQYF. CDR3 DNA: TGTGCCAGTAGTCTGAGACTAGGAGGAGTGGAGACCCAGTACTTC.

V gene TRBV19 combines with J gene TRBJ2-7; TRBD1 is a possible D gene (6 bases). Germline values: CDR1 LNHDA, CDR2 SQIVND (reference sequence). The length of the CDR3 is 13 residues. V lost 3 bases, J lost 3 bases, and 9 bases lay in between. CDR3 sequence: CASSMPDSYEQYF. The CDR3 bases are TGTGCCAGTAGTATGCCGGACAGCTACGAGCAGTACTTC.

This clone was recorded a few times. The chain has TRBV29-1 and TRBJ2-1; 13 nucleotides agree with TRBD2. CDR3 length: 14 amino acids. V was clipped by 7 bases and J by 12 bases; unmatched bases: 12. CDR1 and CDR2 from the germline V gene are SQVTM and ANQGSEA. DNA of the CDR3: TGCAGCGCCGTACTAGCGGGGGGGCCAACGGGGCAGTTCTTC. It yields the protein CSAVLAGGPTGQFF.

This clone has more than one count but fewer than ten. The gene calls are TRBV6-1 and TRBJ1-2; 11 bases line up with TRBD1. The CDR3 has 18 residues. V shed 4 bases, J shed 4 bases, and the junction held 14 bases outside the gene matches. CDR1 and CDR2 from the germline V gene are MNHNS and SASEGT. The CDR3 bases are TGTGCCAGCAGTGGTTCCGGGACAGGGGGATTGGGTCTCTATGGCTACACCTTC. Protein: CASSGSGTGGLGLYGYTF.

The J gene is TRBJ1-1, the V gene TRBV5-6; D perhaps matches TRBD1 (5 bases). The CDR3 is made up of 15 amino acids. Germline assignment: CDR1 SGHDT and CDR2 YYEEEE. V was cut by 3 bases and J by 0 bases, with 12 bases left in between. In DNA form, the CDR3 reads TGTGCCAGCAGCTCCCCCAGGGCCCTGAACACTGAAGCTTTCTTT. Protein: CASSSPRALNTEAFF.

This chain connects TRBV7-6 to TRBJ2-5, with 12 bases that match TRBD2. The CDR3 covers 16 residues. Germline-derived CDR1 and CDR2 are SGHVS and FNYEAQ. Trimming at V came to 5 bases and at J to 1 base, leaving 5 bases not matched to a gene. The CDR3 DNA is TGTGCCAGCAGCCCCCGGACTAGCGGGACCCAAGAGACCCAGTACTTC. Residues: CASSPRTSGTQETQYF.

This clone has just one count. The V and J genes are TRBV7-3 and TRBJ1-6; D might be TRBD1 (5 bases). Deletions cut 3 bases from V and 6 bases from J, with 6 bases between. The germline V gene encodes CDR1 SGHTA and CDR2 FQGTGA. This CDR3 has 13 residues. The CDR3 DNA is TGTGCCAGCAGCTTGACAGCTAATTCACCCCTCCACTTT. Protein product: CASSLTANSPLHF.

This chain connects TRBV11-2 to TRBJ2-1; TRBD2 aligns across 7 bases. Germline CDR1 SGHAT, CDR2 FQNNGV. The CDR3 spans 17 residues. After removal of 5 bases from V and 0 bases from J, the junction contained 10 bases not matched to a gene. CDR3 sequence: CASSPGGIQSSYNEQFF. In DNA, the CDR3 is TGTGCCAGCAGCCCGGGGGGTATCCAGAGCTCCTACAATGAGCAGTTCTTC.

This clone was seen only a few times. The sample holds other DNA sequences that translate to the same CDR3. The genes are TRBV5-1 and TRBJ2-5; D is possibly TRBD2 (6 bases). Trimming took off 3 bases at V and 5 bases at J, with 11 bases between the two ends. The CDR3 contains 13 residues. Per germline, CDR1 SGHRS and CDR2 YFSETQ. Written as DNA, the CDR3 is TGCGCCAGCAGCTCCGGGACTGCCGAGACCCAGTACTTC. It translates to CASSSGTAETQYF.

The chain uses TRBV6-6 and TRBJ1-1; D ambiguous. The V end was cut by 6 bases, the J end by 7 bases, with 12 bases between. Germline V gives CDR1 MNHNY, CDR2 SVGAGI (reference sequence). The CDR3 sequence is 12 residues long. The CDR3: CASSPLGNEAFF. In nucleotides, the CDR3 is TGTGCCAGCAGCCCCCTCGGGAATGAAGCTTTCTTT.

The J gene is TRBJ2-1, the V gene TRBV29-1; tentatively, D is TRBD2 (6 bases). Germline assignment: CDR1 SQVTM and CDR2 ANQGSEA. CDR3 length: 12 residues. Trimming pared 8 bases from V and 5 bases from J, leaving 13 bases between. The CDR3 here is CSLRTIHNEQFF. The CDR3, as DNA: TGCAGCCTACGGACTATCCACAATGAGCAGTTCTTC.

V and J are TRBV11-2 and TRBJ2-5, with TRBD2 matching over 8 bases. CDR3 length equals 17 residues. With 2 bases clipped from V and 5 bases from J, the junction kept 13 bases outside the gene matches. CDR1 SGHAT and CDR2 FQNNGV come from the germline V gene. The CDR3 nucleotides are TGTGCCAGCAGCTTACGGCATGGGCGGGGGGCGCAGGAGACCCAGTACTTC. Translating it yields CASSLRHGRGAQETQYF.

Only a few counts were recorded for this clone. This chain joins TRBV15 and TRBJ2-7; D is perhaps TRBD2 (6 bases). In germline, CDR1 is LNHNV, CDR2 YYDKDF (reference sequence). The CDR3 length is 15 residues. V lost 4 bases, J lost 2 bases, and 15 bases lay in between. In DNA form, the CDR3 reads TGTGCCACCAGCACCTTGGAGGGGCCCACCTACGAGCAGTACTTC. Protein: CATSTLEGPTYEQYF.

Notes on this clone: Other DNA sequences in the sample encode the same CDR3. The CDR3 spells CASSTGTDYGYTF. The CDR3 nucleotides are TGCGCCAGCAGCACCGGGACAGACTATGGCTACACCTTC. The chain combines TRBV5-1 with TRBJ1-2; 7 bases align to TRBD1. Germline CDR1 is SGHRS and CDR2 is YFSETQ. Trimming cost V 4 bases and J 3 bases; bases outside gene matches: 3. The CDR3 has 13 amino acids.

The chain links TRBV19 to TRBJ2-7, with 9 bases that match TRBD2. From germline, CDR1 is LNHDA and CDR2 SQIVND (reference sequence). The V and J ends lost 2 bases and 1 base, in that order; junction bases with no gene match: 6. The CDR3 consists of 16 residues. CDR3: CASSISSGIASYEQYF. The DNA for the CDR3 is TGTGCCAGTAGTATATCTAGCGGGATCGCGTCCTACGAGCAGTACTTC.

CDR3 sequence reads: CASSLTGGKGTEAFF. For the CDR3, the DNA is TGCGCCAGCAGCTTAACAGGGGGTAAGGGCACTGAAGCTTTCTTT. The V gene is TRBV5-1, the J gene TRBJ1-1; 8 nucleotides line up with TRBD1. The junction had 7 bases not matched to a gene; V was cut back by 2 bases and J by 4 bases. Germline lookup yields CDR1 SGHRS and CDR2 YFSETQ. The CDR3 covers 15 residues.

This sequence joins TRBV19 and TRBJ1-6, with no clear D. V lost 1 base to trimming and J lost 8 bases, with 9 bases between them. Germline CDR1 LNHDA, CDR2 SQIVND (reference sequence). This CDR3 comprises 14 residues. The CDR3 here is CASSIVGEDSPLHF. As DNA, the CDR3 is TGTGCCAGTAGTATAGTCGGCGAGGATTCACCCCTCCACTTT.

This clone has more than one count but fewer than ten. The chain links TRBV5-1 to TRBJ2-2, with D possibly being TRBD2 (7 bases). The CDR3 covers 15 residues. Deletions cut 6 bases from V and 0 bases from J, with 12 bases between. The germline V gene has CDR1 SGHRS and CDR2 YFSETQ. CDR3 DNA: TGCGCCAGCATCCGGGGGGCGTCGAACACCGGGGAGCTGTTTTTT. Translated: CASIRGASNTGELFF.

This clone was detected a few times. V is TRBV5-1 and J is TRBJ1-3; D remains ambiguous. Germline-derived CDR1 and CDR2 are SGHRS and YFSETQ. The CDR3 contains 12 residues. The V and J ends lost 5 bases and 9 bases respectively, with 12 bases between them. CDR3 protein: CASRDDGGTIYF. DNA of the CDR3: TGCGCCAGCAGGGATGATGGAGGCACCATATATTTT.

This sequence joins TRBV9 and TRBJ2-1, with TRBD1 matching 7 bases. The V segment lost 4 bases and the J segment 4 bases; nucleotides outside the gene matches: 8. Germline V lookup: CDR1 SGDLS, CDR2 YYNGEE. The CDR3 extends over 15 amino acids. The CDR3 nucleotides are TGTGCCAGCAGCAAACCGGGACAGTATTACAATGAGCAGTTCTTC. Its protein is CASSKPGQYYNEQFF. The variable domain in full, with the rest retrieved from reference TRBV9 and TRBJ2-1, is DSGVTQTPKHLITATGQRVTLRCSPRSGDLSVYWYQQSLDQGLQFLIQYYNGEERAKGNILERFSAQQFPDLHSELNLSSLELGDSALYFCASSKPGQYYNEQFFGPGTRLTVL.

The V gene is TRBV30, the J gene TRBJ2-7; weak D call: TRBD1 (7 bases). This CDR3 is 14 amino acids long. Trimming shortened V by 6 bases and J by 6 bases, and 21 bases separated the two germline ends. CDR1 and CDR2 from the germline V gene are GTSNPN and SVGIG (reference sequence). As DNA, the CDR3 is TGTGCCTGCCGCGGGGACAGCCTTCTAGGCGAGCAGTACTTC. Translation: CACRGDSLLGEQYF.

The J gene is TRBJ2-2, the V gene TRBV4-2; possible D gene TRBD1, 5 bases. V gave up 7 bases and J gave up 0 bases, with 12 bases separating them. CDR1 is LGHNA and CDR2 is YNFKEQ in the germline V gene. The CDR3 is 15 residues long. CDR3 residues: CASNKGYTNTGELFF. CDR3 DNA sequence: TGTGCCAGCAATAAGGGGTACACGAACACCGGGGAGCTGTTTTTT.